This TCR beta chain is drawn from a study of T cells in Graves' hyperthyroidism and ophthalmopathy. Broader study findings: Ophthalmopathy was identified by the model a median 6.5 months ahead of onset. Among thyroid clonotypes expanded above 0.001, most also appeared in blood.

TCR beta CDR3 regions were amplified from RNA transcripts. The HTBI set primed first-round TCR CDR3 RT-PCR. From the multiplex PCR reads, TCRdb called clonotypes with MiXCR, one entry per CDR3 protein. The sample comprises approximately 380,000 distinct CDR3 sequences, over 13% of which are singletons, and 28% rests with the top ten. Each diagnosis drew on symptoms, thyroxine, TRAb, thyroid ultrasound and orbital computed tomography findings. Turning to this clonotype: Its target is not known.

The receptor's source is a man in his forties or fifties with Graves' ophthalmopathy. The sample taken for sequencing was blood.

The CDR3 region is CASSNGDRGEETQYF. CDR3 nucleotides: TGCGCCAGCAGCAATGGGGACCGCGGGGAAGAGACCCAGTACTTC. The chain employs TRBV5-1 and TRBJ2-5, with a possible D match to TRBD2 (6 bases). This CDR3 spans 15 amino acids. In germline, CDR1 is SGHRS, CDR2 YFSETQ. With 4 bases removed from V and 3 bases from J, the gap between germline ends came to 16 bases.